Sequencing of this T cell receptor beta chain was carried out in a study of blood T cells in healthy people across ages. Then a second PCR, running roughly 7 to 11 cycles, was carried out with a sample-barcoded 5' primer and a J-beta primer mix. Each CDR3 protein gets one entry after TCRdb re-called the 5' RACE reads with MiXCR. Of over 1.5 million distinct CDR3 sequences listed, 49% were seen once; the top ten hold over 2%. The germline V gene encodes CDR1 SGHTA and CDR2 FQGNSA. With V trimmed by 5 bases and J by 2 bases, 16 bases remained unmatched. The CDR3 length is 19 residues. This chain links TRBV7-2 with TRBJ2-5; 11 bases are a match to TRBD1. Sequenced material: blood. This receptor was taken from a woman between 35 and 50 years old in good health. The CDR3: CASSTRTGGAGLKQETQYF. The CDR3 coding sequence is TGTGCCAGCAGCACCAGGACAGGGGGCGCGGGACTTAAACAAGAGACCCAGTACTTC. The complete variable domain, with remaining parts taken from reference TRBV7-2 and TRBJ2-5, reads GAGVSQSPSNKVTEKGKDVELRCDPISGHTALYWYRQSLGQGLEFLIYFQGNSAPDKSGLPSDRFSAERTGGSVSTLTIQRTQQEDSAVYLCASSTRTGGAGLKQETQYFGPGTRLLVL.